Included here is one TCR beta chain sequence, with context. This sample stems from a study of blood T cell repertoires in COVID-19. Study as a whole: From T cells, B-cell-depleted T cells, or PBMCs came the material, which was cDNA or gDNA.

V was shortened by 5 bases and J by 1 base, with 15 bases between the two germline ends. CDR1 and CDR2 (germline): MNHEY, SVGEGT. The CDR3 consists of 15 residues. Original data processing: Reference gene primer amplification gave nucleated cell count estimates. Only in-frame clones appear in the TCRdb table, and some are missing; sequencing was by immunoSEQ multiplex PCR. V and J calls and clone size are as listed in that table; D and trimming were resolved from the DNA. The repertoire has more than 45,000 clones, roughly 88% of them found once; the top ten carry about 2.7%. The chain recombines TRBV6-2 or TRBV6-3 with TRBJ2-7; D is undetermined. The source of this sequence is a man older than 75 with acute or convalescent COVID-19. Sequencing was done on a sample of peripheral blood. The CDR3 coding sequence is TGTGCCAGCAGTCCCTACCAACAGATATCCTACGAGCAGTACTTC. This translates into CASSPYQQISYEQYF.